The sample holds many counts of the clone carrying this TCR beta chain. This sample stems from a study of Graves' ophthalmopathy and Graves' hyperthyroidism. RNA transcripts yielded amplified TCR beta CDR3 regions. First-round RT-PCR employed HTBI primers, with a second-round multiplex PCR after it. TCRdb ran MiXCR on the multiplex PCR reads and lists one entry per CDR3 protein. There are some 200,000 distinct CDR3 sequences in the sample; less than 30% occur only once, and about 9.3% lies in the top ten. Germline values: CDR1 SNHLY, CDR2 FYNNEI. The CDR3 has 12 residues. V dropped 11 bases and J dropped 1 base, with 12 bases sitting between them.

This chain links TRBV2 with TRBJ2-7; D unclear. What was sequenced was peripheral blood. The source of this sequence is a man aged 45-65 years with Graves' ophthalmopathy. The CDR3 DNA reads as TGTGCCGGAAAGCTTGAATCCTACGAGCAGTACTTC. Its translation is CAGKLESYEQYF.